This TCR beta chain was profiled in a study of cytomegalovirus exposure and HLA in healthy donors. Whole-study context: Earlier results showed approximately 120 million unique TCR beta sequences derived from about 179 million T cells.

As concerns this clone: Its antigen is not known.

Notes on the study in general: TCR beta chains numbering some 160 were designated cytomegalovirus-associated.

The study ran its PCR with 60 Vbeta and 13 Jbeta primers. Authors' methods: A later analysis counted tens of millions of unique TCR beta chains, around 11 million shared. TCRdb keeps only in-frame clones here, not all; method: immunoSEQ multiplex PCR. Clonal size and the V and J genes are those of that table, whereas D and trimming came from the DNA. The data show about 120,000 clones, 77% seen once. CDR3 length equals 15 residues. V shed 0 bases and J shed 2 bases, with 9 bases lying between them. Germline V lookup: CDR1 SGDLS, CDR2 YYNGEE. Sequenced: PBMCs. V and J are TRBV9 and TRBJ2-1; tentative D call: TRBD1 (6 bases). The sequence derives from a man between 18 and 29 years old in good health and CMV-seropositive. This CDR3 is CASSVDGTTYNEQFF. The DNA for the CDR3 is TGTGCCAGCAGCGTAGACGGGACAACCTACAATGAGCAGTTCTTC.